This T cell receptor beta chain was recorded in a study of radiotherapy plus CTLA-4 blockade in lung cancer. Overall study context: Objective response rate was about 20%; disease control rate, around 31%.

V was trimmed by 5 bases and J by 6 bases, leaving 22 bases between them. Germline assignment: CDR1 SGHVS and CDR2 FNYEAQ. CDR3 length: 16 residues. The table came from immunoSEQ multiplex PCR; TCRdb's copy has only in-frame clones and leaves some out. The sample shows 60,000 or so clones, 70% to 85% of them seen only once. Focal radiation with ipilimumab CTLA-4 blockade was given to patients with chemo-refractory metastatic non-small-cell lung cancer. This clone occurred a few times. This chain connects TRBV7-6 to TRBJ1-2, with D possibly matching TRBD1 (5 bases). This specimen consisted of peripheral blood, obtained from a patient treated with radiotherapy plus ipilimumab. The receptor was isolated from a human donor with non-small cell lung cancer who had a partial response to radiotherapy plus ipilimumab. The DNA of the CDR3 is TGTGCCAGCAGCCGTACCGCTGGGAGGGGCCCGGATGGCTACACCTTC. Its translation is CASSRTAGRGPDGYTF.